The 13 T cell receptor beta chains below were found in one sample sequenced in a study of OX40 agonist ivuxolimab in advanced cancers. Measured with immunoSEQ multiplex PCR; TCRdb has only the in-frame clones, and not every one. The sample contains more than 60,000 clones, 84% of which appear only once. This sample comprised CD4+ or CD8+ T cells sorted from blood, obtained in a trial of the OX40 agonist ivuxolimab. The origin of the receptors is an adult with an advanced solid tumor such as melanoma, head and neck, liver or kidney cancer.

The genes are TRBV5-4 and TRBJ2-3, with 13 bases lining up with TRBD2. The CDR3 is made up of 16 amino acids. Germline loops: CDR1 SGHNT, CDR2 YYREEE (reference sequence). The J segment lost 4 bases and the V segment lost 4 bases, leaving 6 bases of the junction unmatched. The CDR3 reads CASSLRTSGGSDTQYF. CDR3 nucleotides: TGTGCCAGCAGCCTTAGGACTAGCGGGGGCTCAGATACGCAGTATTTT.

This chain joins TRBV7-9 and TRBJ2-1; 12 nucleotides line up with TRBD2. Trimming took 1 base from V and 6 from J; bases not matched to a gene: 7. The germline V gene has CDR1 SEHNR and CDR2 FQNEAQ (reference sequence). The CDR3 is made up of 17 amino acids. The CDR3 DNA follows: TGTGCCAGCAGCTTAGTGACGACTAGCGGGAGTTTCAATGAGCAGTTCTTC. Protein: CASSLVTTSGSFNEQFF.

The chain carries TRBV10-2 and TRBJ2-1, with TRBD2 as a possible D gene (5 bases). The germline V and J ends were trimmed by 0 bases and 15 bases, with 21 bases remaining between them. Germline CDR1 and CDR2: WSHSY and SAAADI. The CDR3 is 15 amino acids. The CDR3 nucleotides are TGCGCCAGCAGTGAGTCTGGACTCCCAGCGTTATCTCGGTTCTTC. Its protein is CASSESGLPALSRFF.

The chain joins TRBV5-6 to TRBJ1-2; D uncertain. Germline V gene lookup returns CDR1 SGHDT and CDR2 YYEEEE. The V end was cut by 0 bases, the J end by 8 bases, with 17 bases between. The CDR3 has 15 residues. This CDR3 reads CASSLEETDPRGYTF. In nucleotides, the CDR3 is TGTGCCAGCAGCTTGGAAGAAACAGACCCCCGGGGCTACACCTTC.

The chain uses TRBV13 and TRBJ2-7; TRBD1 agrees at 10 bases. V shed 5 bases and J 4 bases; nucleotides not matched to a gene: 8. This CDR3 contains 15 residues. Germline V lookup: CDR1 PRHDT, CDR2 FYEKMQ (reference sequence). In nucleotides, the CDR3 is TGTGCCAGCAGCCCGGGACAGGGGATAGTTTACGAGCAGTACTTC. Its protein product is CASSPGQGIVYEQYF.

This clone is a singleton in its sample. V is TRBV5-1 and J is TRBJ2-6, with a weak D call TRBD2 (5 bases). The CDR3 covers 17 residues. V gave up 1 base and J gave up 6 bases, with 17 bases separating them. Germline V gene lookup returns CDR1 SGHRS and CDR2 YFSETQ. The CDR3 spells CASSLLPAGAAANVLTF. Written as DNA, the CDR3 is TGCGCCAGCAGCTTGCTCCCCGCGGGCGCCGCGGCCAACGTCCTGACTTTC.

This chain connects TRBV28 to TRBJ1-5; D not resolved. Trimming cost V 4 bases and J 0 bases, with 13 bases left between them. Germline V gene sequence: CDR1 MDHEN, CDR2 SYDVKM. CDR3 length: 16 residues. The CDR3 sequence: CASSSLGSYSNQPQHF. The CDR3 coding sequence is TGTGCCAGCAGTTCCTTGGGTTCATATAGCAATCAGCCCCAGCATTTT.

The V gene is TRBV20-1, the J gene TRBJ2-5, with D uncertain. Germline V gene sequence: CDR1 DFQATT, CDR2 SNEGSKA (reference sequence). Trimming took 4 bases from V and 5 from J, leaving 8 bases between them. CDR3 length: 11 amino acids. In nucleotides, the CDR3 is TGCAGTGCTATCCCCGGGGAGACCCAGTACTTC. Protein product: CSAIPGETQYF.

CDR3 DNA: TGTGCCAGTAGTATAGGATGGCAAGTAGGAAACACCATATATTTT. This gives the protein CASSIGWQVGNTIYF. The chain links TRBV19 to TRBJ1-3, with unresolved D. V was cut by 1 base and J by 4 bases, with 11 bases left in between. There are 15 residues in the CDR3. The germline CDR1 and CDR2 sequences are LNHDA and SQIVND (reference sequence).

The rearrangement links TRBV4-3 to TRBJ2-5; 7 nucleotides line up with TRBD1. The ends lost 0 bases at V and 2 bases at J; junction bases unmatched: 9. The CDR3 contains 17 residues. Germline lookup yields CDR1 LGHNA and CDR2 YSLEER. This chain's CDR3 is CASSQDGRGYGQETQYF. The CDR3 bases are TGCGCCAGCAGCCAAGATGGCAGGGGGTACGGACAAGAGACCCAGTACTTC.

This clone was detected a few times. The V call is TRBV11-2, the J call TRBJ2-7; 9 nucleotides line up with TRBD1. With V trimmed by 5 bases and J by 1 base, 12 bases remained unmatched. CDR3 length equals 17 residues. Germline-derived CDR1 and CDR2 are SGHAT and FQNNGV. The CDR3 reads CASSLGWRTGESYEQYF. The CDR3 DNA reads TGTGCCAGCAGCCTCGGTTGGAGGACAGGGGAATCCTACGAGCAGTACTTC.

The chain couples TRBV4-3 to TRBJ1-1; D gene unclear. The CDR3 spans 15 residues. Germline CDR1 LGHNA, CDR2 YSLEER. V lost 0 bases, J lost 6 bases, and 14 bases lay in between. CDR3 DNA sequence: TGCGCCAGCAGCCAAGATCGGACCGTCCTCCCTGAAGCTTTCTTT. Translated: CASSQDRTVLPEAFF.

The chain joins TRBV19 to TRBJ2-6, with a tentative D call TRBD2 (5 bases). Germline CDR1 and CDR2: LNHDA and SQIVND (reference sequence). V was clipped by 5 bases and J by 2 bases, with 10 bases between them. The CDR3 has 15 residues. The CDR3 DNA sequence: TGTGCCAGTAGTCCTGGACTGGCTGGGGCCAACGTCCTGACTTTC. As protein: CASSPGLAGANVLTF.